This T cell receptor beta chain derives from a study of T-cell memory formation after mild COVID-19. Trimming took off 1 base at V and 5 bases at J, with 22 bases between the two ends. Germline assignment: CDR1 KGHDR and CDR2 SFDVKD. This CDR3 has 18 amino acids. TCRdb itself ran the 5' RACE reads through MiXCR, one entry per CDR3 protein. Among approximately 500,000 distinct CDR3 sequences listed, nearly 25% were seen once. A single count supports this clonotype. Sequencing was performed on PBMCs or a T cell subset sorted from them (not recorded which). The receptor comes from an adult woman who had mild COVID-19 (a few samples of this study predate the infection). Cell type and time point are not known. This chain links TRBV24-1 with TRBJ2-5, with D perhaps matching TRBD1 (6 bases). This chain's CDR3 is CATSDLIDGAGVRETQYF. The CDR3 nucleotides are TGTGCCACCAGTGATTTAATTGACGGAGCAGGGGTTAGGGAGACCCAGTACTTC.